Presented here are 31 T cell receptor beta chains from one specimen sequenced in a study of cytomegalovirus exposure and HLA in healthy donors. It was with 60 Vbeta and 13 Jbeta primers that the PCR ran. Sequencing was performed with immunoSEQ multiplex PCR; in TCRdb, only in-frame clones are kept and a portion is missing. The data show 110,000 to 150,000 clones, more than 75% seen once. The sequencing sample was made of PBMCs. All receptors come from a woman aged 18-35 years in good health and CMV-seropositive.

A remark on this clone: A read error may produce the germline difference seen at one junction end. The sample has other DNA sequences that encode this CDR3 too. The V gene is TRBV7-8, the J gene TRBJ1-6; possibly TRBD1 for D (5 bases). The germline V gene has CDR1 SGHVS and CDR2 FQNEAQ. This CDR3 is built from 16 residues. DNA of the CDR3: TGTGCTAGCAGCTTAATGGGCAGGGTGAATAATTCACCCCTCCACTTT. Translation gives CASSLMGRVNNSPLHF. Full variable domain (remainder filled in from reference TRBV7-8 and TRBJ1-6): GAGVSQSPRYKVAKRGQDVALRCDPISGHVSLFWYQQALGQGPEFLTYFQNEAQLDKSGLPSDRFFAERPEGSVSTLKIQRTQQEDSAVYLCASSLMGRVNNSPLHFGNGTRLTVT.

This sequence joins TRBV27 and TRBJ1-1; 8 bases line up with TRBD1. The V gene end was trimmed by 5 bases and the J gene end by 3 bases; junction bases not matched to a gene: 8. CDR1 MNHEY and CDR2 SMNVEV come from the germline V gene (reference sequence). CDR3 length equals 15 residues. The CDR3 DNA sequence: TGTGCCAGCAGTCTCCGGACAGGGTGGGACACTGAAGCTTTCTTT. This encodes CASSLRTGWDTEAFF.

The rearrangement uses TRBV4-1 and TRBJ2-1; D is unclear. Trimming stripped 6 bases from V and 2 bases from J, with 11 bases between. The germline V gene has CDR1 MGHRA and CDR2 YSYEKL. The CDR3 extends over 14 amino acids. CDR3 amino acids: CASRYEATYNEQFF. The CDR3 DNA is TGCGCCAGCAGATATGAGGCAACCTACAATGAGCAGTTCTTC.

With regard to this clone: One end of the junction does not line up with germline, which may come from a read error. The V call is TRBV2, the J call TRBJ2-7; tentative D call: TRBD1 (5 bases). Germline V lookup: CDR1 SNHLY, CDR2 FYNNEI. The CDR3 has 13 residues. CDR3 loop: CASREGHTYEQYF. The CDR3 bases are TGTGCCAGCAGGGAAGGACATACCTACGAGCAGTACTTC.

This chain links TRBV6-1 with TRBJ1-4; weak D call: TRBD1 (5 bases). Deletions cut 3 bases from V and 4 bases from J, with 15 bases between. This CDR3 contains 16 residues. Germline CDR1 MNHNS, CDR2 SASEGT. The CDR3 is CASSEGRQGGNEKLFF. In DNA, the CDR3 is TGTGCCAGCAGTGAGGGCCGGCAGGGCGGTAATGAAAAACTGTTTTTT.

The chain couples TRBV2 to TRBJ2-4, with TRBD1 matching over 10 bases. V lost 6 bases, J lost 6 bases, and 5 bases stayed unmatched. This CDR3 region has 14 residues. The germline CDR1 and CDR2 sequences are SNHLY and FYNNEI. The CDR3 bases are TGTGCCAGCAGCCGGGACAGGGGAAGAAACATTCAGTACTTC. Its protein is CASSRDRGRNIQYF.

This clone was found once. The genes are TRBV7-9 and TRBJ1-1, with D possibly matching TRBD1 (6 bases). Germline V CDR1 and CDR2: SEHNR, FQNEAQ (reference sequence). The CDR3 is 15 residues long. The V and J ends lost 3 bases and 1 base respectively, with 12 bases between them. The DNA for the CDR3 is TGTGCCAGCAGCTTCGGGGGGCGGGGGAACACTGAAGCTTTCTTT. The encoded protein is CASSFGGRGNTEAFF.

The count of this clone is one. V usage is TRBV28 and J usage is TRBJ1-2; 10 nucleotides agree with TRBD1. With 9 bases clipped from V and 2 bases from J, the junction kept 9 bases outside the gene matches. The CDR3 totals 15 residues. CDR1 MDHEN and CDR2 SYDVKM come from the germline V gene. In nucleotides, the CDR3 is TGTGCCAGTGCAATCCCGGGACAGGGGAACTATGGCTACACCTTC. Translated: CASAIPGQGNYGYTF.

The chain carries TRBV28 and TRBJ1-5; D uncertain. The CDR3 has 14 amino acids. CDR1 and CDR2 (germline): MDHEN, SYDVKM. V was pared by 2 bases and J by 4 bases, with 9 bases between. The CDR3 bases are TGTGCCAGCAGTTTAGGGCCCAGAAATCAGCCCCAGCATTTT. Translated, it gives CASSLGPRNQPQHF.

V usage is TRBV29-1 and J usage is TRBJ1-3; D unclear. CDR1 and CDR2 (germline): SQVTM, ANQGSEA. Trimming stripped 4 bases from V and 0 bases from J, with 7 bases between. The CDR3 length is 13 residues. CDR3 amino acids: CSVAVNSGNTIYF. The CDR3 DNA sequence: TGCAGCGTTGCGGTCAACTCTGGAAACACCATATATTTT.

DNA of the CDR3: TGTGCCAGTAGTATTTCAACAGGCGAAATTTCTAAGGCACCCCTCCACTTT. Residues: CASSISTGEISKAPLHF. V gene TRBV19 combines with J gene TRBJ1-6, with a weak D call TRBD1 (5 bases). The V end lost 3 bases, the J end lost 11 bases, and 23 bases lay between the germline ends. Germline V lookup: CDR1 LNHDA, CDR2 SQIVND (reference sequence). The CDR3 sequence is 17 residues long.

The gene calls are TRBV11-3 and TRBJ2-1; 9 bases line up with TRBD2. V gave up 1 base and J gave up 3 bases; unmatched junction bases: 1. Germline V lookup: CDR1 SGHNT, CDR2 YENEEA. This CDR3 contains 15 residues. CDR3 bases: TGTGCCAGCAGCTTAGCTAGCGGGATCTACAATGAGCAGTTCTTC. This translates into CASSLASGIYNEQFF.

In nucleotides, the CDR3 is TGTGCCAGCAGCTTGGGGAAAAGAAGGAGCACCGGGGAGCTGTTTTTT. Translating it yields CASSLGKRRSTGELFF. The chain is built from TRBV5-6 and TRBJ2-2; D is ambiguous. CDR1 and CDR2 (germline): SGHDT, YYEEEE. This CDR3 contains 16 residues. V shed 0 bases and J shed 4 bases, with 13 bases lying between them.

This chain links TRBV7-2 with TRBJ2-7, with D perhaps TRBD2 (5 bases). CDR1 and CDR2 from the germline V gene are SGHTA and FQGNSA. The CDR3 spans 14 residues. V was pared by 3 bases and J by 3 bases, with 12 bases between. The CDR3 bases are TGTGCCAGCAGCTTCCCGGGAATTCTCTACGAGCAGTACTTC. Translation: CASSFPGILYEQYF.

The chain carries TRBV2 and TRBJ2-5; D perhaps matches TRBD1 (6 bases). Near its end, the DNA agrees better with TRBJ2-7, so the J call may be wrong. Germline V lookup: CDR1 SNHLY, CDR2 FYNNEI. This CDR3 has 15 residues. The DNA of the CDR3 is TGTGCCAGCAGTGATGTCGCGACAGGTCGTTACGAGCAGTACTTC. Translation gives CASSDVATGRYEQYF.

The chain has TRBV10-3 and TRBJ1-3, with 10 bases that match TRBD1. The CDR3 sequence is 15 residues long. V gave up 8 bases and J gave up 0 bases; unmatched junction bases: 4. Germline CDR1 reads ENHRY; CDR2 reads SYGVKD. Written as DNA, the CDR3 is TGTGCCATCGGGGACAGGGGCAACTCTGGAAACACCATATATTTT. It specifies CAIGDRGNSGNTIYF.

V usage is TRBV15 and J usage is TRBJ2-5, with D unclear. The J call is doubtful: the DNA matches TRBJ2-7 better. CDR3 size: 14 residues. The germline V gene encodes CDR1 LNHNV and CDR2 YYDKDF (reference sequence). The CDR3 here is CATSKVSTYYEQYF. The CDR3 region has the DNA TGTGCCACCAGCAAGGTCAGCACCTACTACGAGCAGTACTTC.

This clone was detected only a few times. The chain carries TRBV5-4 and TRBJ2-5; D gene unclear. V was cut by 0 bases and J by 3 bases, with 9 bases left in between. The CDR3 length is 14 residues. Germline V gene data show CDR1 as SGHNT and CDR2 as YYREEE (reference sequence). CDR3 DNA: TGTGCCAGCAGCTTGGGGGCCAATAAAGAGACCCAGTACTTC. Its protein is CASSLGANKETQYF.

This chain connects TRBV10-3 to TRBJ1-5; TRBD1 aligns across 9 bases. V gave up 0 bases and J gave up 7 bases; unmatched junction bases: 10. Germline-derived CDR1 and CDR2 are ENHRY and SYGVKD. This CDR3 comprises 17 residues. The CDR3 DNA is TGTGCCATCAGTGAGTCGTTGATGGGACAGGGTTTCCAGCCCCAGCATTTT. Translating gives CAISESLMGQGFQPQHF.

The chain uses TRBV29-1 and TRBJ1-1, with TRBD1 matching 7 bases. CDR1 SQVTM and CDR2 ANQGSEA come from the germline V gene. The CDR3 consists of 12 residues. The ends lost 7 bases at V and 3 bases at J; junction bases unmatched: 5. As DNA, the CDR3 is TGCAGCGCTGGGACAGTCTACACTGAAGCTTTCTTT. It is translated as CSAGTVYTEAFF.

The V gene is TRBV2, the J gene TRBJ2-7, with D perhaps matching TRBD2 (7 bases). The V and J ends lost 7 bases and 3 bases respectively, with 19 bases between them. Looked up from germline, CDR1 is SNHLY and CDR2 is FYNNEI. CDR3 size: 15 residues. CDR3 DNA: TGTGCCAGCACAGAGGGGGGGGTGTATCACTACGAGCAGTACTTC. It is translated as CASTEGGVYHYEQYF.

The chain joins TRBV25-1 to TRBJ1-6, with TRBD1 matching 7 bases. The germline V gene has CDR1 MGHDK and CDR2 SYGVNS. Unmatched junction bases numbered 7, after V lost 2 bases and J lost 0 bases. The CDR3 runs 18 residues. The CDR3 sequence: CASSETGTAYSYNSPLHF. The CDR3 DNA reads TGTGCCAGCAGTGAAACCGGGACAGCATACTCCTATAATTCACCCCTCCACTTT.

The chain employs TRBV5-1 and TRBJ2-1; no clear D. The germline V and J ends were trimmed by 4 bases and 9 bases, with 11 bases remaining between them. CDR1 is SGHRS, CDR2 YFSETQ, per germline. CDR3 length: 12 amino acids. The CDR3 coding sequence is TGCGCCAGCAGCGAAGACTTGGGTGAGCAGTTCTTC. The encoded protein is CASSEDLGEQFF.

This chain connects TRBV7-9 to TRBJ2-1; D might be TRBD2 (5 bases). From germline, CDR1 is SEHNR and CDR2 FQNEAQ (reference sequence). CDR3 length equals 14 residues. The V end was cut by 2 bases, the J end by 6 bases, with 11 bases between. CDR3 DNA: TGTGCCAGCAGCTTAATGGGAGTAAGCAATGAGCAGTTCTTC. It codes for CASSLMGVSNEQFF.

The V gene is TRBV18, the J gene TRBJ1-5; D may be TRBD1 (5 bases). CDR1 is KGHSH and CDR2 is LQKENI in the germline V gene. V dropped 1 base and J dropped 2 bases, with 18 bases sitting between them. CDR3 length equals 18 residues. The CDR3 region has the DNA TGTGCCAGCTCACCACTTGGGGGTGAGGGAGGGGGCAATCAGCCCCAGCATTTT. This translates into CASSPLGGEGGGNQPQHF.

Concerning this clone: Relative to the germline gene, one junction end is altered; a read error may explain this. This CDR3 is also generated by other DNA sequences in the sample. The chain links TRBV2 to TRBJ1-1, with TRBD1 matching over 7 bases. Germline assignment: CDR1 SNHLY and CDR2 FYNNEI. This CDR3 contains 13 residues. For the CDR3, the DNA is TGCGCCACGACAGGGAATACTAACACTGAAGCTTTCTTT. Amino acids: CATTGNTNTEAFF.

V gene TRBV19 combines with J gene TRBJ2-2; TRBD2 might be the D (5 bases). The CDR3 has 15 amino acids. Germline V lookup: CDR1 LNHDA, CDR2 SQIVND (reference sequence). V dropped 0 bases and J dropped 9 bases, with 14 bases sitting between them. The DNA for the CDR3 is TGTGCCAGTAGTATAGATCTGAGGGTCCAGAGGGAGCTGTTTTTT. Its translation is CASSIDLRVQRELFF.

This rearrangement joins TRBV2 to TRBJ1-4; 8 bases line up with TRBD1. Germline CDR1 SNHLY, CDR2 FYNNEI. This CDR3 has 13 amino acids. V lost 7 bases to trimming and J lost 7 bases; unmatched junction nucleotides: 5. In DNA, the CDR3 is TGTGCCAGCACAGGGGGCTTAGGTGAAAAACTGTTTTTT. Translation: CASTGGLGEKLFF.

There are a few counts of this clone. As DNA, the CDR3 is TGTGCAAGTCGCCCCGACAGGGGGCGAGGCTACACCTTC. As protein: CASRPDRGRGYTF. The V and J genes are TRBV12-2 and TRBJ1-2; the table's D call of TRBD1 was not tested on the DNA. TRBV12-2 is a recognized pseudogene. The CDR3 covers 13 residues.

The chain has TRBV15 and TRBJ1-6, with D tentatively TRBD1 (6 bases). This CDR3 is built from 16 residues. The V and J ends lost 5 bases and 9 bases respectively, with 20 bases between them. Germline values: CDR1 LNHNV, CDR2 YYDKDF (reference sequence). This CDR3 reads CATSGYSGTISSPLHF. DNA of the CDR3: TGTGCCACCAGCGGATATTCCGGGACAATCAGTTCACCCCTCCACTTT.

The chain is built from TRBV29-1 and TRBJ1-6; D is possibly TRBD1 (5 bases). This CDR3 region has 13 residues. CDR1 and CDR2 from the germline V gene are SQVTM and ANQGSEA. Trimming took 4 bases from V and 7 from J, leaving 11 bases between them. CDR3 protein: CSVGDSANSPLHF. The CDR3 DNA sequence: TGCAGCGTTGGCGACAGCGCAAATTCACCCCTCCACTTT.